A single sample is the source of the 5 T cell receptor beta chains below, sequenced in a study of T cells in Graves' hyperthyroidism and ophthalmopathy. Amplified TCR beta CDR3 regions derived from RNA transcripts. The HTBI primer set drove a first-round RT-PCR of the TCR CDR3. TCRdb passed the multiplex PCR reads through MiXCR, listing each CDR3 protein once. Of 650,000 to 850,000 distinct CDR3 sequences listed, around 20% are singletons. The sample taken for sequencing was blood. The receptors come from a woman aged 50 to 65 with Graves' hyperthyroidism that later progressed to Graves' ophthalmopathy.

This clonotype was counted between two and nine times. The chain joins TRBV5-4 to TRBJ1-4; 8 bases align to TRBD1. V trimming: 4 bases; J trimming: 8 bases; junction bases outside the gene matches: 7. The CDR3 is 14 residues long. Germline values: CDR1 SGHNT, CDR2 YYREEE (reference sequence). The CDR3 DNA is TGTGCCAGCAGCGAGGGACAGGCGGGCGAAAAACTGTTTTTT. Translation: CASSEGQAGEKLFF.

Ten or more counts support this clonotype. V usage is TRBV20-1 and J usage is TRBJ1-5; TRBD1 aligns across 7 bases. In germline, CDR1 is DFQATT, CDR2 SNEGSKA (reference sequence). V lost 5 bases, J lost 6 bases, and 13 bases stayed unmatched. The CDR3 extends over 15 amino acids. The CDR3 DNA follows: TGCAGTGCTCAACCCACAGGGGCGCCAGGTCAGCCCCAGCATTTT. Amino acids: CSAQPTGAPGQPQHF.

This clonotype was observed a few times. Mismatch with germline at one junction end may stem from a read error. J is TRBJ1-1 and V is TRBV7-9; D ambiguous. Germline V gene data show CDR1 as SEHNR and CDR2 as FQNEAQ (reference sequence). The CDR3 runs to 13 residues. Here the CDR3 reads CASSRALNTEALF. The CDR3, as DNA: TGTGCCAGCAGCCGGGCCTTAAACACTGAAGCTCTCTTT.

Only a few counts were recorded for this clonotype. This rearrangement joins TRBV5-1 to TRBJ2-2; D uncertain. Trimming took off 4 bases at V and 6 bases at J, with 10 bases between the two ends. There are 13 residues in the CDR3. Germline-derived CDR1 and CDR2 are SGHRS and YFSETQ. The CDR3 DNA is TGCGCCAGCAGCCCCCGGACGGCCGGGGAGCTGTTTTTT. Amino acids: CASSPRTAGELFF.

The sample holds a few counts of this clonotype. CDR3 in amino acids: CASRVAGAKGTGELFF. The DNA for the CDR3 is TGTGCCAGTAGGGTAGCGGGGGCTAAGGGAACCGGGGAGCTGTTTTTT. The chain carries TRBV19 and TRBJ2-2; 9 bases are shared with TRBD2. The V and J ends lost 6 bases and 5 bases, in that order; junction bases with no gene match: 10. CDR1 is LNHDA, CDR2 SQIVND, per germline (reference sequence). The length of the CDR3 is 16 residues. The complete variable domain, with remaining parts taken from reference TRBV19 and TRBJ2-2, reads DGGITQSPKYLFRKEGQNVTLSCEQNLNHDAMYWYRQDPGQGLRLIYYSQIVNDFQKGDIAEGYSVSREKKESFPLTVTSAQKNPTAFYLCASRVAGAKGTGELFFGEGSRLTVL.